This record concerns one T cell receptor beta chain sequence. The antigen is undetermined. There are 15 residues in the CDR3. Trimming at V came to 4 bases and at J to 8 bases, leaving 9 bases not matched to a gene. Germline loops: CDR1 SGDLS, CDR2 YYNGEE. Primers included in the PCR were 60 Vbeta and 13 Jbeta primers. Method: immunoSEQ multiplex PCR; TCRdb's copy keeps in-frame clones and lacks some. This sample's clone table lists about 99,000 clones. The source of the sample is a study of cytomegalovirus exposure and HLA in healthy donors. Study-level findings and limits: A later analysis found that most CMV-associated TCR beta chains appeared HLA-restricted. What a later analysis showed was that several of the most significant clusters appeared linked to common viral pathogens.

Participants comprised healthy donors of bone marrow. Sequencing was done on a sample of PBMCs. This chain connects TRBV9 to TRBJ1-4; 9 bases match TRBD1. The clonotype was recovered from a man aged 35 to 55 in good health and CMV-seronegative. For the CDR3, the DNA is TGTGCCAGCAGCCCAAGGGACAGGGTTGGGGAAAAACTGTTTTTT. Its translation: CASSPRDRVGEKLFF.